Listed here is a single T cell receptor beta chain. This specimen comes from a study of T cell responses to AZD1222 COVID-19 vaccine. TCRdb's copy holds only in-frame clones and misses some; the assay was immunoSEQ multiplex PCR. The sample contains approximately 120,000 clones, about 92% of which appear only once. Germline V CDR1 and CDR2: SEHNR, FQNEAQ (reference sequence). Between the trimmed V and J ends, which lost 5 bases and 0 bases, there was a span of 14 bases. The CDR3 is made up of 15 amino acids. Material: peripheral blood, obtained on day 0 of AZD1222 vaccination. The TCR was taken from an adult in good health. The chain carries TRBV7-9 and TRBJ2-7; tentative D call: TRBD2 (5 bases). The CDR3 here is CASSRGRTGSYEQYF. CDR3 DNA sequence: TGTGCCAGCAGCCGCGGGCGGACTGGCTCCTACGAGCAGTACTTC.